This TCR beta chain is drawn from a study of T-cell memory formation after mild COVID-19. Study information: TCR clusters were mostly donor specific. General study points: Contracting CD4+ clones sat mainly in CM and EM; CD8+ in EMRA. Day 15 to 85 contracting clones showed balanced CD4/CD8; later expanders leaned CD4+. Cross-reactive memory seemingly joined, as some responding clones were found in pre-infection memory.

TCRdb reprocessed the 5' RACE reads via MiXCR and lists one record per CDR3 protein. Seen here are roughly 47,000 distinct CDR3 sequences, around 7.2% observed once, and the top ten hold more than 1.2%. This clonotype has just a few counts. Its antigen is unknown. The CDR3 spans 16 residues. After removal of 4 bases from V and 0 bases from J, the junction contained 9 bases not matched to a gene. Germline V lookup: CDR1 SGHTA, CDR2 FQGNSA. The V and J genes are TRBV7-2 and TRBJ2-7; TRBD1 aligns across 7 bases. The source of this sequence is a man aged 18 to 30 who had mild COVID-19 (a few samples of this study predate the infection). Cell type and time point are not known. Sample: PBMCs or a T cell subset sorted from them (not recorded which). The CDR3 protein is CASSSKKGAPSYEQYF. Here the CDR3 DNA reads TGTGCCAGCAGCTCCAAGAAGGGGGCCCCCTCCTACGAGCAGTACTTC.